One T cell receptor beta chain is described in this entry. TCRdb's table, derived via immunoSEQ multiplex PCR, lists solely in-frame clones and lacks some. This sample yields tens of thousands of clones, of which around nine tenths are seen a single time; around 1.3% belongs to the top ten. With 5 bases clipped from V and 9 bases from J, the junction kept 5 bases outside the gene matches. Germline loops: CDR1 MNHNY, CDR2 SVGAGI (reference sequence). CDR3 length: 14 amino acids. These data originate in a study of blood T cell repertoires in COVID-19. This TCR was recovered from a woman aged 60-75 years with acute or convalescent COVID-19. The chain has TRBV6-6 and TRBJ1-5, with 12 bases identical to TRBD1. Sequenced input: peripheral blood. CDR3 nucleotide sequence: TGTGCCAGCAGTGGGGGACAGGGGGCGAGGCCCCAGCATTTT. This encodes CASSGGQGARPQHF.